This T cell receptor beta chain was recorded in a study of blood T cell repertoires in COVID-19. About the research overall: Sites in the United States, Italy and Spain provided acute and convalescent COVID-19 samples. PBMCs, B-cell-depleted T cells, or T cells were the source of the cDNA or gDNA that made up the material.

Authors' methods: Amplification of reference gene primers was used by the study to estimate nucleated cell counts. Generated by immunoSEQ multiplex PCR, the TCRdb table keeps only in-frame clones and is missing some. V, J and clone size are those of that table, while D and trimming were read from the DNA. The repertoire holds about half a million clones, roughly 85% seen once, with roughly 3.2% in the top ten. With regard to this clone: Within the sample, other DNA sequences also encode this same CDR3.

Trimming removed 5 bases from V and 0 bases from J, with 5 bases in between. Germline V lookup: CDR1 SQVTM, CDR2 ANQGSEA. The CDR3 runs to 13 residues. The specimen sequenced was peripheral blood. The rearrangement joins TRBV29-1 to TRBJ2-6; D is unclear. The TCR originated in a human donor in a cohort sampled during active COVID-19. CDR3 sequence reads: CSVRGSGANVLTF. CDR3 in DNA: TGCAGCGTTCGCGGCTCTGGGGCCAACGTCCTGACTTTC.